This TCR beta chain was sequenced in a study of T cells in women clearing cervical HPV infection. As for the study in general: Controls were women whose single incident HPV16 infection cleared within 12 months without precancer or cancer. For cases, blood was sampled a median about 150 days after lesion detection, interquartile range roughly 80 to 200 days.

This table comes from immunoSEQ multiplex PCR, and its TCRdb copy is limited to in-frame clones, with some not included. Here the sample table reports roughly 22,000 clones. V lost 0 bases, J lost 4 bases, and 7 bases lay in between. This CDR3 spans 13 amino acids. Germline-derived CDR1 and CDR2 are GTSNPN and SVGIG (reference sequence). In regard to this clone: The read halts 3 residues ahead of the CDR3 end, with the missing end drawn from the germline J gene.

This receptor was taken from a woman aged 18 to 75 with a cervical HPV16 infection that either progressed to CIN3+ or cleared (not recorded which). Material for sequencing was blood buffy coat. The gene calls are TRBV30 and TRBJ1-5, with a possible D match to TRBD1 (5 bases). The CDR3 reads CAWSVEGNQPQHF. CDR3 DNA (partial): TGTGCCTGGAGTGTCGAGGGGAATCAGCCC.